This is a list of T cell receptor beta chains from one sample in a study of blood T cell repertoires in COVID-19. Sequencing used immunoSEQ multiplex PCR; TCRdb keeps in-frame clones, though not all of them. The table has 450,000 or so clones, about 92% seen once. Sequenced material: PBMCs or T cells enriched from blood (not recorded which). These receptors were taken from a man between 18 and 35 years old who had recovered from COVID-19. Both conserved end residues are part of each CDR3. D genes are given only for firm matches. Some rows mark clone size as missing; the rest say once, few, many or name a class of expanded clone.

v_gene: TRBV28; d_gene: .; j_gene: TRBJ1-5; abundance: .; CDR3nt: TGTGCCAGCAGTTCAGGACGGACTAATCAGCCCCAGCATTTT; CDR3aa: CASSSGRTNQPQHF
v_gene: TRBV11-3; d_gene: TRBD1; j_gene: TRBJ1-6; abundance: .; CDR3nt: TGTGCCAGCAGCTTAAGGGACAGCCATAATTCACCCCTCCACTTT; CDR3aa: CASSLRDSHNSPLHF
v_gene: TRBV6-5; d_gene: TRBD1; j_gene: TRBJ1-4; abundance: .; CDR3nt: TGTGCCAGCAGTTTACGGACAGGGTATGAAAAACTGTTTTTT; CDR3aa: CASSLRTGYEKLFF
v_gene: TRBV9; d_gene: .; j_gene: TRBJ2-1; abundance: .; CDR3nt: TGTGCCAGCAGCGTACTGAGCGGGCCTAATGAGCAGTTCTTC; CDR3aa: CASSVLSGPNEQFF
v_gene: TRBV5-6; d_gene: .; j_gene: TRBJ1-6; abundance: .; CDR3nt: TGTGCCAGCAGCCTGGACTTTTTTGATAATTCACCCCTCCACTTT; CDR3aa: CASSLDFFDNSPLHF
v_gene: TRBV5-6; d_gene: .; j_gene: TRBJ2-4; abundance: .; CDR3nt: TGTGCCAGCAGCTTGGTAGGGGACAAAAACATTCAGTACTTC; CDR3aa: CASSLVGDKNIQYF
v_gene: TRBV2; d_gene: .; j_gene: TRBJ2-3; abundance: .; CDR3nt: TGTGCCAGCCACGTCCAGGCAGGGCATTTTATTGCAGATACGCAGTATTTT; CDR3aa: CASHVQAGHFIADTQYF
v_gene: TRBV6-1; d_gene: TRBD1; j_gene: TRBJ1-2; abundance: once; CDR3nt: TGTGCCAGCAGTGAAGTGGGACAGGGGGGTTGGTGGACGTATGGCTACACCTTC; CDR3aa: CASSEVGQGGWWTYGYTF
v_gene: TRBV6-5; d_gene: .; j_gene: TRBJ1-1; abundance: .; CDR3nt: TGTGCCAGCAGTTACGGAGGGGTAGGTAAGACTGAAGCTTTCTTT; CDR3aa: CASSYGGVGKTEAFF
v_gene: TRBV9; d_gene: TRBD2; j_gene: TRBJ2-1; abundance: .; CDR3nt: TGTGCCAGCAGCCTGACTAGCGCAAACAATGAGCAGTTCTTC; CDR3aa: CASSLTSANNEQFF
v_gene: TRBV19; d_gene: TRBD2; j_gene: TRBJ2-1; abundance: .; CDR3nt: TGTGCCAGTAGTCCCAGGACTAGCGGGAGAGAGCAGTTCTTC; CDR3aa: CASSPRTSGREQFF
v_gene: TRBV14; d_gene: TRBD1; j_gene: TRBJ2-1; abundance: .; CDR3nt: TGTGCCAGCAGCCAAGAGAAGGACAGGGACTACAATGAGCAGTTCTTC; CDR3aa: CASSQEKDRDYNEQFF
v_gene: TRBV12-3/TRBV12-4; d_gene: .; j_gene: TRBJ1-3; abundance: .; CDR3nt: TGTGCCAGCAGTTATAACGAGAACACCATATATTTT; CDR3aa: CASSYNENTIYF
v_gene: TRBV16; d_gene: .; j_gene: TRBJ1-4; abundance: .; CDR3nt: TGTGCCAGCAGCCAAGTGGCCCGCCCTTCGGGTGATAATGAAAAACTGTTTTTT; CDR3aa: CASSQVARPSGDNEKLFF
v_gene: TRBV18; d_gene: TRBD1; j_gene: TRBJ1-2; abundance: .; CDR3nt: TGTGCCAGCTCACAAACCAGGGGGCCGAACTATGGCTACACCTTC; CDR3aa: CASSQTRGPNYGYTF
v_gene: TRBV5-8; d_gene: .; j_gene: TRBJ1-6; abundance: .; CDR3nt: TGTGCCAGCAGCTTGTCAGAGGCTTATTCACCCCTCCACTTT; CDR3aa: CASSLSEAYSPLHF
v_gene: TRBV25-1; d_gene: .; j_gene: TRBJ1-3; abundance: .; CDR3nt: TGTGCCAGCAGTGATTATCAGGCCTCTGGAAACACCATATATTTT; CDR3aa: CASSDYQASGNTIYF
v_gene: TRBV3-1/TRBV3-2; d_gene: TRBD1; j_gene: TRBJ1-2; abundance: .; CDR3nt: TGTGCCAGCAGCCAAGGGACAGGGCTTCGTGGCTACACCTTC; CDR3aa: CASSQGTGLRGYTF
v_gene: TRBV12-5; d_gene: TRBD1; j_gene: TRBJ1-5; abundance: .; CDR3nt: TGTGCTAGTGGTTGGGGGACAGGTGGGGTTACCAATCAGCCCCAGCATTTT; CDR3aa: CASGWGTGGVTNQPQHF
v_gene: TRBV2; d_gene: .; j_gene: TRBJ2-5; abundance: .; CDR3nt: TGTGCCAGCAGCGCCACCCTTGAGGGGACCCAGTACTTC; CDR3aa: CASSATLEGTQYF